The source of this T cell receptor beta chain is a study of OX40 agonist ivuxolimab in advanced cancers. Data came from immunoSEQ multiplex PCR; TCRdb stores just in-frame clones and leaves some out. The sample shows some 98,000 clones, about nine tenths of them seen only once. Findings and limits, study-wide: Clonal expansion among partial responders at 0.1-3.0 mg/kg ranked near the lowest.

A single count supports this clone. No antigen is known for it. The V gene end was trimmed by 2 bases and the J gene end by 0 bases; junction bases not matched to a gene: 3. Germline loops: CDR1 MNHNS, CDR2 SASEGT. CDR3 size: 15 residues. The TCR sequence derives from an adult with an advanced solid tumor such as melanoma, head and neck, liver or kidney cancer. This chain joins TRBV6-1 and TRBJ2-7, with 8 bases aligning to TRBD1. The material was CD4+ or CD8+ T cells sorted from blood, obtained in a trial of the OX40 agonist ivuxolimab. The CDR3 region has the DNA TGTGCCAGCAGTGAAAGACAGGGGAGCTCCTACGAGCAGTACTTC. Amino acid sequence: CASSERQGSSYEQYF.